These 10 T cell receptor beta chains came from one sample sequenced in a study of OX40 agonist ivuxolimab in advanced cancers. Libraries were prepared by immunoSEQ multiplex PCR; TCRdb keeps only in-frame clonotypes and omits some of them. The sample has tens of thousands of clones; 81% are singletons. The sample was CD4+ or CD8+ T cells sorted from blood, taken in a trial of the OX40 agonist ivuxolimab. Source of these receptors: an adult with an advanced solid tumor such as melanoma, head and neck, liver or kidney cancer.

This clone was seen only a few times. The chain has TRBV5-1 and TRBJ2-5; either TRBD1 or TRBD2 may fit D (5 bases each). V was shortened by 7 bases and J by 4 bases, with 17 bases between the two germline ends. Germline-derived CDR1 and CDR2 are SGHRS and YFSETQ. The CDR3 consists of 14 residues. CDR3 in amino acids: CASSWDGGGETQYF. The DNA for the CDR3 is TGCGCCAGCTCATGGGACGGTGGGGGAGAGACCCAGTACTTC.

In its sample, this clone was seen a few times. In DNA, the CDR3 is TGTGCCAGCAGCTTATTCCAGCGTGAGCAGTTCTTC. It specifies CASSLFQREQFF. This chain joins TRBV11-3 and TRBJ2-1; D is uncertain. The CDR3 totals 12 residues. The germline V gene has CDR1 SGHNT and CDR2 YENEEA. V lost 2 bases and J lost 9, with 8 bases in between.

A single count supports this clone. CDR3 DNA sequence: TGCGCCACCACAGCGGGGGACGGCTCCTACAATGAGCAGTTCTTC. As protein: CATTAGDGSYNEQFF. This chain uses TRBV5-1 with TRBJ2-1; 8 nucleotides agree with TRBD2. Germline trimming cut 9 bases from V and 0 bases from J; bases unmatched to any gene: 8. The CDR3 runs to 15 residues. The germline V gene encodes CDR1 SGHRS and CDR2 YFSETQ.

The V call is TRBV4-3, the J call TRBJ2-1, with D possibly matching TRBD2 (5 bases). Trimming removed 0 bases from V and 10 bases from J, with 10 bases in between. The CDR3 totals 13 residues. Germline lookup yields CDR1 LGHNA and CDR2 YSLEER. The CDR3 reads CASSQEGGGEQFF. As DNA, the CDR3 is TGCGCCAGCAGCCAAGAGGGCGGCGGGGAGCAGTTCTTC.

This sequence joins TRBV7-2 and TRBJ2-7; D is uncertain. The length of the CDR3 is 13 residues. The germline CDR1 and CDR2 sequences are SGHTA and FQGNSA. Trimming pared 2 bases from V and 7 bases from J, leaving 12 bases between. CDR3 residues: CASSLTRQGEQYF. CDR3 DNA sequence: TGTGCCAGCAGCTTAACCAGACAAGGGGAGCAGTACTTC.

In DNA, the CDR3 is TGTGCCAGCAGTACAGCGGGATGGGTGGAGACCCAGTACTTC. The encoded protein is CASSTAGWVETQYF. This sequence joins TRBV25-1 and TRBJ2-5; 7 bases match TRBD2. CDR1 and CDR2 from the germline V gene are MGHDK and SYGVNS. V lost 5 bases, J lost 5 bases, and 8 bases stayed unmatched. This CDR3 has 14 residues. The variable domain in full, completed from reference TRBV25-1 and TRBJ2-5, reads EADIYQTPRYLVIGTGKKITLECSQTMGHDKMYWYQQDPGMELHLIHYSYGVNSTEKGDLSSESTVSRIRTEHFPLTLESARPSHTSQYLCASSTAGWVETQYFGPGTRLLVL.

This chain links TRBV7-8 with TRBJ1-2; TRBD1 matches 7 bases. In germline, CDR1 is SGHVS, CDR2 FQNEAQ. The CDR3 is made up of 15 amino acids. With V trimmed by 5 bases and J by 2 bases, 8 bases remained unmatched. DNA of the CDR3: TGTGCCAGCAGCCCAGGGGGTACTGGCAACTATGGCTACACCTTC. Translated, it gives CASSPGGTGNYGYTF.

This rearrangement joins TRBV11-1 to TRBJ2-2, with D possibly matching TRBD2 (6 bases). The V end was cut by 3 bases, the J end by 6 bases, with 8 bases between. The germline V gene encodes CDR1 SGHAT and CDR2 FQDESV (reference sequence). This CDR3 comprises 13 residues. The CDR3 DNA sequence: TGTGCCAGCAGCTTGAGGGAGGCCGGGGAGCTGTTTTTT. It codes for CASSLREAGELFF.

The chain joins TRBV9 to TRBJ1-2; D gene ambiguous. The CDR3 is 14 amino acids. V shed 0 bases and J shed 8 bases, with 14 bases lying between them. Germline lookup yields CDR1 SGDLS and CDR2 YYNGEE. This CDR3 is CASSVEHGGRGYTF. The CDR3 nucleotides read TGTGCCAGCAGCGTAGAACATGGAGGGCGAGGCTACACCTTC.

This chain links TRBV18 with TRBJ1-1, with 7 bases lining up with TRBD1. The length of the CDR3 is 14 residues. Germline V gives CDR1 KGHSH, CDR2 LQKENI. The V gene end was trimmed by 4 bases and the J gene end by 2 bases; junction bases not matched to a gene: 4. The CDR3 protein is CASSQGTENTEAFF. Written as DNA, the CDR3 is TGTGCCAGCTCACAAGGGACAGAAAACACTGAAGCTTTCTTT.